This T cell receptor (beta chain) was captured in a study of blood T cell repertoires in COVID-19. This CDR3 is built from 18 residues. Germline loops: CDR1 SGHTA, CDR2 FQGNSA. Unmatched junction bases numbered 12, after V lost 1 base and J lost 5 bases. Some clones are missing from TCRdb's copy, which holds only in-frame ones; the method was immunoSEQ multiplex PCR. The sample lists about 120,000 clones, approximately 90% occurring once. The clonotype originates from a man in his 70s with active or convalescent COVID-19. The sequencing input was peripheral blood. The rearrangement links TRBV7-2 to TRBJ2-1, with 9 bases fitting TRBD2. CDR3 DNA sequence: TGTGCCAGCAGCTTAGTCCCTAGCGGGATCTTTTGGGACAATGAGCAGTTCTTC. Amino acids: CASSLVPSGIFWDNEQFF.